This T cell receptor (beta chain) appears in the sequencing data of a study of T cell changes during pregnancy in multiple sclerosis. Assay: immunoSEQ multiplex PCR; the TCRdb copy retains only in-frame clones and omits some. The sample holds 45,000 to 60,000 clones, about 92% seen once. With 4 bases clipped from V and 0 bases from J, the junction kept 11 bases outside the gene matches. This CDR3 has 17 amino acids. Per the germline V gene, CDR1 is SGHNT and CDR2 is YYREEE (reference sequence). The sample was CD4+ T cells from peripheral blood mononuclear cells, taken in the third trimester of pregnancy. J is TRBJ1-1 and V is TRBV5-4, with 8 bases that match TRBD1. The clonotype originates from a female donor with multiple sclerosis, enrolled in a pregnancy study. CDR3: CASSPGQGVHLNTEAFF. The CDR3 region has the DNA TGTGCCAGCAGCCCCGGACAGGGAGTGCATTTGAACACTGAAGCTTTCTTT.